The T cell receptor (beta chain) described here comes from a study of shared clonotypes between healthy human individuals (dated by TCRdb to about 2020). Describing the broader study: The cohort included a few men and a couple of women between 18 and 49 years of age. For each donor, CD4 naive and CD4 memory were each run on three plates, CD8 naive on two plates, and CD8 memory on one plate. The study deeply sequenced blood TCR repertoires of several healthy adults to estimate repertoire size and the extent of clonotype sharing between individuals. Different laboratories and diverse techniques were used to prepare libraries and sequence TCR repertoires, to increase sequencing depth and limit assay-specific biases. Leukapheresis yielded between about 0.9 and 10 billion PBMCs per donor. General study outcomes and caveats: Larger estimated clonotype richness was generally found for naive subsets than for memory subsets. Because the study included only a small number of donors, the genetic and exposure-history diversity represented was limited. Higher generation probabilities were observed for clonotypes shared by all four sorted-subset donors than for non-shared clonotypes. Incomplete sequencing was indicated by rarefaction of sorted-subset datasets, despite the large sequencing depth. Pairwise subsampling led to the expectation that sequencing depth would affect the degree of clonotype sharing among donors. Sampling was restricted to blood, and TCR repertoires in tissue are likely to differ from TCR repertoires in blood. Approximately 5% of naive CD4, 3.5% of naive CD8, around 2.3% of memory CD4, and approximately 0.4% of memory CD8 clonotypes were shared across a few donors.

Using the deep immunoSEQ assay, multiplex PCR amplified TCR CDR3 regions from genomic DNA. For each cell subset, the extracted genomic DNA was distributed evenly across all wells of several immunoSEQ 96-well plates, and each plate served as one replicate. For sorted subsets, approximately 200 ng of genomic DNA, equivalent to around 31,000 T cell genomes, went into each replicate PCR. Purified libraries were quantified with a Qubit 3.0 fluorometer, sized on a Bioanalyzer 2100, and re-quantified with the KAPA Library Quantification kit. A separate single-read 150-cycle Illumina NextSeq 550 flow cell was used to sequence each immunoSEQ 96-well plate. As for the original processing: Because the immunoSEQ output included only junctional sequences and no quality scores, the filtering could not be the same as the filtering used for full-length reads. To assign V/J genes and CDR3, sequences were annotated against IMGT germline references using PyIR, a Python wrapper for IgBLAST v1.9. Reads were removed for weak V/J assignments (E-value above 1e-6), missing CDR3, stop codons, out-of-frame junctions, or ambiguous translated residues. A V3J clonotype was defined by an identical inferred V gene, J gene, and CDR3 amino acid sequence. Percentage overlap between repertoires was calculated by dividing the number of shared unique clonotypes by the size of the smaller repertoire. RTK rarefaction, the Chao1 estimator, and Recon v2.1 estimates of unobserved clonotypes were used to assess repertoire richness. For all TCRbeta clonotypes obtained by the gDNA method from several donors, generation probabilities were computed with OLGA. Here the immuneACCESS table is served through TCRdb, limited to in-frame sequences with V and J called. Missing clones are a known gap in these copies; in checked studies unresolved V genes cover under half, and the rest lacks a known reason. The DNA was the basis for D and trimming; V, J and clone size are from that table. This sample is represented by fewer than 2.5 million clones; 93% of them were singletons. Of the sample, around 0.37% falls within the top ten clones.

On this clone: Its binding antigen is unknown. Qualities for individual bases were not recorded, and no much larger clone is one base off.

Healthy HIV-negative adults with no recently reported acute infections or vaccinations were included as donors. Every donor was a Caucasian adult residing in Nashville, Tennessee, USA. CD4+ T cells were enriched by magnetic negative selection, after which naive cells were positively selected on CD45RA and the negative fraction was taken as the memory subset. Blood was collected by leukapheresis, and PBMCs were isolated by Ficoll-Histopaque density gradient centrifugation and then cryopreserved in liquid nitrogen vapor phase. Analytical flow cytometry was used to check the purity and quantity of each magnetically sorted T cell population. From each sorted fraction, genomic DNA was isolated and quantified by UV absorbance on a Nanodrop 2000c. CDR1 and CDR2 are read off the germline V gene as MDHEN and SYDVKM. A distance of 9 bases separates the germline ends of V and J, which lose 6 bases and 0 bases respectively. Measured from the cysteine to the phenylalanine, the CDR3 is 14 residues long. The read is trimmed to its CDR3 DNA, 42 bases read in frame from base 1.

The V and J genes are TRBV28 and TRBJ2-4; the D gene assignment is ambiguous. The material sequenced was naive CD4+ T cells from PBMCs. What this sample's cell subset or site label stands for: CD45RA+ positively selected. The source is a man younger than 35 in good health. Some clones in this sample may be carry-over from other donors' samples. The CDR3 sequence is CASSLDGAKNIQYF. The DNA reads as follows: TGTGCCAGCAGCCTGGACGGAGCCAAAAACATTCAGTACTTC.